The rows below give T cell receptor beta chains drawn from one sample of a study of T-cell reconstitution after alpha-beta-depleted transplantation in children. TCRdb processed the PCR reads anew with MiXCR; each CDR3 protein has one entry. The repertoire includes 100,000 to 120,000 distinct CDR3 sequences, around 10% of them detected once, and about 7.3% sits in the top ten. Sequencing used PBMCs from the stem cell graft donor, obtained from the stem cell graft. The receptors derive from a human donor who donated a stem cell graft to a child with acute lymphoblastic leukemia. CDR3s include the opening cysteine and the closing phenylalanine or tryptophan. Each record gives: D gene, J gene, clone size, V gene, CDR3 DNA, CDR3 protein. D genes are given only for firm matches. Size is omitted from some rows. Given values are once, few, many or a class for expanded clones.

.,TRBJ1-2,many,TRBV4-3,TGCGCCAGCAGCCAAAGTTTGCGGGATCCCTATGGCTACACCTTC,CASSQSLRDPYGYTF
TRBD2,TRBJ2-2,many,TRBV5-1,TGCGCCAGCAGCGAACTAGCGGGGGGCACCGGGGAGCTGTTTTTT,CASSELAGGTGELFF
TRBD1,TRBJ2-1,many,TRBV29-1,TGCAGCGTTGGAGCCGGGCTCTGGACAGGGGGCAATGAGCAGTTCTTC,CSVGAGLWTGGNEQFF
.,TRBJ1-1,.,TRBV5-1,TGCGCCAGCAGCTTGGAAGGGCTGAACACTGAAGCTTTCTTT,CASSLEGLNTEAFF
.,TRBJ2-4,many,TRBV29-1,TGCAGCGTTGAAGATATACAACCAGCCAAAAACATTCAGTACTTC,CSVEDIQPAKNIQYF
TRBD1,TRBJ2-7,many,TRBV4-3,TGCGCCAGCAGCCAAGGTCGACAGGGGGCAGACGAGCAGTACTTC,CASSQGRQGADEQYF
.,TRBJ2-1,many,TRBV28,TGTGCCAGCAGAAGTAAAGCGCGTTCCTACAATGAGCAGTTCTTC,CASRSKARSYNEQFF
.,TRBJ2-1,many,TRBV5-1,TGCGCCAGCAGCTTGTGGGGGCAAAATGAGCAGTTCTTC,CASSLWGQNEQFF
TRBD2,TRBJ2-5,many,TRBV20-1,TGCAGTGCTAGAGATGGGGGACTAGCGGGGGCAGAGACCCAGTACTTC,CSARDGGLAGAETQYF
TRBD1,TRBJ1-5,few,TRBV20-1,TGCAGTGCCTCGACAGGGGCGAATCAGCCCCAGCATTTT,CSASTGANQPQHF
TRBD1,TRBJ1-1,many,TRBV12-3/TRBV12-4,TGTGCCAGCAGTTTATCCGGGACAGCTTGGACTGAAGCTTTCTTT,CASSLSGTAWTEAFF
.,TRBJ1-2,many,TRBV5-6,TGTGCCAGCAGCTTATGGGGTCCTTCAGGTGGCTACACCTTC,CASSLWGPSGGYTF
.,TRBJ1-2,many,TRBV12-3/TRBV12-4,TGTGCCAGCAGTCCCCTAGACAGAAACTATGGCTACACCTTC,CASSPLDRNYGYTF
.,TRBJ2-3,many,TRBV7-9,TGTGCCAGCAGCTCGATTCGGCCAGAAAGCACAGATACGCAGTATTTT,CASSSIRPESTDTQYF
.,TRBJ2-4,many,TRBV24-1,TGTGCCACCAGCCCTCGGGGGGCCAAAAACATTCAGTACTTC,CATSPRGAKNIQYF
.,TRBJ1-6,many,TRBV5-1,TGCGCCAGCAGCTTGCAGTGGAATAATTCACCCCTCCACTTT,CASSLQWNNSPLHF
.,TRBJ2-3,many,TRBV20-1,TGCAGTGCCAAACGGGCCCCAGATACGCAGTATTTT,CSAKRAPDTQYF
TRBD2,TRBJ2-2,many,TRBV4-1,TGCGCCAGCAGCCATACCGGGACTAGCGGGGGTGGACCCACCGGGGAGCTGTTTTTT,CASSHTGTSGGGPTGELFF
TRBD2,TRBJ2-3,many,TRBV7-9,TGTGCCAGCAGCTTACCTAGCGGGAATACAGATACGCAGTATTTT,CASSLPSGNTDTQYF
.,TRBJ2-1,many,TRBV20-1,TGCAGTGCTAGAACTTTGGCCCTCAGCTCCTACAATGAGCAGTTCTTC,CSARTLALSSYNEQFF
.,TRBJ2-2,.,TRBV7-3,TGTGCCAGCAGCTTATCTACTACCCCGGGTTCTAAGCTGTTTTTT,CASSLSTTPGSKLFF
TRBD1,TRBJ2-5,many,TRBV12-3/TRBV12-4,TGTGCCAGCAGTTTCGGACAGGGTCCCCAGCGCCAGACCCAGTACTTC,CASSFGQGPQRQTQYF
.,TRBJ2-7,many,TRBV5-1,TGCGCCAGCAGCTTGCAGGGAATAAACAACGAGCAGTACTTC,CASSLQGINNEQYF
TRBD1,TRBJ2-7,many,TRBV5-1,TGCGCCAGCAGTACCCGGACAGGGGGCTTGGTCGACGAGCAGTACTTC,CASSTRTGGLVDEQYF
TRBD2,TRBJ2-1,many,TRBV9,TGTGCCAGCAGCGTAGAGTCTAGCGGGGGGGCAAATGAGCAGTTCTTC,CASSVESSGGANEQFF
TRBD1,TRBJ1-6,many,TRBV5-6,TGTGCCAGCAGCATACGGACAGGGGGTTTCGGTCGAGGTAGCTCACCCCTCCACTTT,CASSIRTGGFGRGSSPLHF
TRBD2,TRBJ2-1,many,TRBV5-1,TGCGCCAGCAGCTCGAAACCCCAAGGGAGCGGGGGTGGCAATGAGCAGTTCTTC,CASSSKPQGSGGGNEQFF
TRBD2,TRBJ2-7,many,TRBV27,TGTGCCAGCAGCCCCTCGGAGGGAGGGGACTTACGATCTGGAACGGAGCAGTACTTC,CASSPSEGGDLRSGTEQYF
TRBD2,TRBJ2-7,many,TRBV9,TGTGCCAGCAGCGTAAGGACTAGCGGTCTCTACGAGCAGTACTTC,CASSVRTSGLYEQYF
.,TRBJ2-7,many,TRBV12-3/TRBV12-4,TGTGCCAGCAGTCCGGCCTACGAGCAGTACTTC,CASSPAYEQYF
.,TRBJ1-1,many,TRBV5-1,TGCGCCAGCAGCTTGGCCGGGGGAGTGAACACTGAAGCTTTCTTT,CASSLAGGVNTEAFF
.,TRBJ2-7,many,TRBV18,TGTGCCAGCTCACCAAGCCAGGGTGTAACCTACGAGCAGTACTTC,CASSPSQGVTYEQYF
TRBD1,TRBJ1-4,many,TRBV4-3,TGCGCCAGCAGCCGGTGGGACAGGGAATGGAAACTGTTTTTT,CASSRWDREWKLFF
.,TRBJ2-7,many,TRBV18,TGTGCCAGCTCACCCAGGGGAAGCGTTTCCTACGAGCAGTACTTC,CASSPRGSVSYEQYF
TRBD1,TRBJ2-7,many,TRBV7-6,TGTGCCAGCAGCACAGGGGGACAGTACGAGCAGTACTTC,CASSTGGQYEQYF
TRBD1,TRBJ2-2,many,TRBV4-2,TGTGCCAGCAGCCAAGACTCCGGACAGGGAGGCACCGGGGAGCTGTTTTTT,CASSQDSGQGGTGELFF
.,TRBJ2-2,many,TRBV20-1,TGCAGTGCTAGAGAGGGGACCACGAACACCGGGGAGCTGTTTTTT,CSAREGTTNTGELFF
TRBD1,TRBJ2-6,.,TRBV7-2,TGTGCCAGCAGCTTATTGACAGGGAGCGATGGGGCCAACGTCCTGACTTTC,CASSLLTGSDGANVLTF
.,TRBJ1-5,many,TRBV24-1,TGTGCCACCAGTGATCCAGGGGTAAGGGGAAACCAGCCCCAGCATTTT,CATSDPGVRGNQPQHF
TRBD1,TRBJ2-7,many,TRBV5-5,TGTGCCAGCAGCGCGGACAGGGACTTTTCCTACGAGCAGTACTTC,CASSADRDFSYEQYF
TRBD1,TRBJ2-5,many,TRBV20-1,TGCAGTGCTAGAGAACTGGGACAGGGGGGAAAAGAGACCCAGTACTTC,CSARELGQGGKETQYF
.,TRBJ1-2,many,TRBV27,TGTGCCAGCAGTTTCGGGCCGTACTATGGCTACACCTTC,CASSFGPYYGYTF
.,TRBJ2-7,many,TRBV29-1,TGCAGCGCAACAGGGAGACAATCCTACGAGCAGTACTTC,CSATGRQSYEQYF